A selection of T cell receptor beta chains follows, all from one sample in a study of T cells in Graves' hyperthyroidism and ophthalmopathy. One entry per CDR3 protein results from TCRdb running MiXCR on the multiplex PCR reads. The data contain approximately 380,000 distinct CDR3 sequences, around a sixth of them singletons. Specimen: blood. Every receptor here comes from a man aged 18 to 35 with Graves' ophthalmopathy. CDR3s include the opening cysteine and the closing phenylalanine or tryptophan. D genes are given only for firm matches. Clone size is shown for a subset of rows, as once, few, many or a class of expanded clone.

abundance,v_gene,j_gene,d_gene,CDR3nt,CDR3aa
many,TRBV7-2,TRBJ1-1,NA,TGTGCCAGCAGCTTAGGGCGGGGGCGGCTGAACACTGAAGCTTTCTTT,CASSLGRGRLNTEAFF
NA,TRBV20-1,TRBJ2-5,NA,TGCAGTGCTAGAGATTTGGCGGGGGCCTTGTACCAAGAGACCCAGTACTTC,CSARDLAGALYQETQYF
many,TRBV7-8,TRBJ1-1,TRBD1,TGTGCCAGCAGCCCAAGACAGGGGGTGGTGAACACTGAAGCTTTCTTT,CASSPRQGVVNTEAFF
many,TRBV12-3/TRBV12-4,TRBJ2-3,NA,TGTGCCAGCAGTCCCCAGGGGAGAGATACGCAGTATTTT,CASSPQGRDTQYF
many,TRBV2,TRBJ1-5,TRBD1,TGTGCCAGCATCGAGGGGGCGGATCAGCCCCAGCATTTT,CASIEGADQPQHF
NA,TRBV10-3,TRBJ1-2,NA,TGTGCCATCAGTGAACTGGTGGGATCTAACTATGGCTACACCTTC,CAISELVGSNYGYTF
NA,TRBV6-2/TRBV6-3,TRBJ1-5,NA,TGTGCCAGCAGGGCAGGTAGCGGCAATCAGCCCCAGCATTTT,CASRAGSGNQPQHF
few,TRBV20-1,TRBJ1-2,NA,TGCAGTGCTAGAACCCGGATTGGGGGCGACTATGGCTACACCTTC,CSARTRIGGDYGYTF
few,TRBV19,TRBJ1-4,NA,TGTGCCAGTAGGGACGGCCCATTTAATGAAAAACTGTTTTTT,CASRDGPFNEKLFF
NA,TRBV7-9,TRBJ1-3,NA,TGTGCCAGCAGCCCAGGTAGGAGCTCTGGAAACACCATATATTTT,CASSPGRSSGNTIYF
many,TRBV6-1,TRBJ2-3,NA,TGTGCCAGCACCACCACGGGCAGCACAGATACGCAGTATTTT,CASTTTGSTDTQYF
few,TRBV7-8,TRBJ2-3,NA,TGTGCCAGCAGCGCCCGGGCCCAAACCACAGATACGCAGTATTTT,CASSARAQTTDTQYF
many,TRBV7-6,TRBJ2-5,TRBD2,TGTGCCAGCAGCGGCGGGGGGTCCGGGCGTGAGACCCAGTACTTC,CASSGGGSGRETQYF
few,TRBV10-2,TRBJ2-7,TRBD2,TGCGCCAGCAGGACCCTTGACGTGGAGCGGGGGGATGCCTACGAGCAGTACTTC,CASRTLDVERGDAYEQYF
NA,TRBV7-9,TRBJ2-7,NA,TGTGCCAGCATCCTCTCAGGGGCAGGGCCTCCCCACGAGCAGTACTTC,CASILSGAGPPHEQYF
many,TRBV20-1,TRBJ1-4,NA,TGCAGTGCTAGAGAGTCAACTAATGAAAAACTGTTTTTT,CSARESTNEKLFF
NA,TRBV5-1,TRBJ1-2,NA,TGCGCCAGCAGCTTGGCCGAAGGGTTCTATGGCTACACCTTC,CASSLAEGFYGYTF
many,TRBV24-1,TRBJ2-3,NA,TGTGCCACCTCCGAGGGCGGGGACCCGGCCGATACGCAGTATTTT,CATSEGGDPADTQYF
few,TRBV9,TRBJ2-3,TRBD1,TGTGCCAGCAGCGTAGGACAGGGGGTCACAGATACGCAGTATTTT,CASSVGQGVTDTQYF
NA,TRBV18,TRBJ1-3,NA,TGTGCCAGCTCACGCTCCGAGGGGACCTCTGGAAACACCATATATTTT,CASSRSEGTSGNTIYF
many,TRBV5-1,TRBJ2-3,NA,TGCGCCAGCAGCTCCGGGGCGGTCGGGGTCAGCACAGATACGCAGTATTTT,CASSSGAVGVSTDTQYF
few,TRBV7-3,TRBJ2-3,NA,TGTGCCAGCAGCCTCACCGCGGGACACGGAAGGGCAGATACGCAGTATTTT,CASSLTAGHGRADTQYF
few,TRBV10-3,TRBJ1-5,TRBD1,TGTGCCATCACGGCTGACAGGGACAATCAGCCCCAGCATTTT,CAITADRDNQPQHF
few,TRBV9,TRBJ2-2,TRBD2,TGTGCCAGCAGCGTAGGGCCTTCTAGCGGGGGGACTCGCATTAGATCAACCGGGGAGCTGTTTTTT,CASSVGPSSGGTRIRSTGELFF
NA,TRBV6-2/TRBV6-3,TRBJ2-5,TRBD2,TGTGCCAGCAGTTCTTATAGCGGGGGATCGGAGACCCAGTACTTC,CASSSYSGGSETQYF
NA,TRBV9,TRBJ2-3,TRBD2,TGTGCCAGCAGCGTAGCGGGGGGGCAGGGAGATACGCAGTATTTT,CASSVAGGQGDTQYF
few,TRBV9,TRBJ1-1,TRBD1,TGTGCCAGCAGCTTTCGATTACAGGGGGAGAACACTGAAGCTTTCTTT,CASSFRLQGENTEAFF
few,TRBV12-3/TRBV12-4,TRBJ1-5,TRBD1,TGTGCCAGCAGTTTACGGACAGGGTATCCGAAGCAGCCCCAGCATTTT,CASSLRTGYPKQPQHF
few,TRBV5-5,TRBJ1-2,TRBD1,TGTGCCAGCAGCTTCGGGACAGTCTCCTATGGCTACACCTTC,CASSFGTVSYGYTF
many,TRBV28,TRBJ1-2,TRBD1,TGTGCCAGCAGTGTGGGACAGCCACTTAACTATGGCTACACCTTC,CASSVGQPLNYGYTF
many,TRBV4-1,TRBJ2-1,NA,TGCGCCAGCAGCCGCGATGAGCAGTTCTTC,CASSRDEQFF
NA,TRBV14,TRBJ1-4,NA,TGTGCCAGCAGCCAAGCCGGGGGCGATGAAAAACTGTTTTTT,CASSQAGGDEKLFF
NA,TRBV6-1,TRBJ2-2,NA,TGTGCCAGCACAGACCCGGGACGGACATTCACCGGGGAGCTGTTTTTT,CASTDPGRTFTGELFF
NA,TRBV7-9,TRBJ1-4,TRBD1,TGTGCCAGCAGCCCCGGACAGGAGACTAATGAAAAACTGTTTTTT,CASSPGQETNEKLFF
many,TRBV7-9,TRBJ2-5,NA,TGTGCCAGCAGCTTTCCCGCAGGGTTAGAGACCCAGTACTTC,CASSFPAGLETQYF
NA,TRBV6-1,TRBJ1-6,NA,TGTGCCAGCAGTGAACGAAGCCGCTCACCCCTCCACTTT,CASSERSRSPLHF
few,TRBV9,TRBJ2-3,TRBD2,TGTGCCAGCAGCGTGTGGAGCGGGGCCGGGGATACGCAGTATTTT,CASSVWSGAGDTQYF